The 17 T cell receptor beta chains listed next were all sequenced from one sample in a study of blood T cell repertoires in COVID-19 (dated by TCRdb to the early 2020s). The library was prepared using the immunoSEQ multiplex PCR assay. Here the immuneACCESS table is served through TCRdb, limited to in-frame sequences with V and J called. Missing clones are a known gap in these copies; in checked studies unresolved V genes cover under half, and the rest lacks a known reason. The sample has under 60,000 clones on record, roughly 84% of them singletons. Of the sample, roughly three fifths falls within the top ten clones. The sequenced material came from peripheral blood. The receptor source for this set is a man between 65 and 79 years old with acute or convalescent COVID-19.

V gene TRBV27 combines with J gene TRBJ2-5; TRBD2 agrees at 13 bases. The CDR3 is 12 amino acids. Germline V CDR1 and CDR2: MNHEY, SMNVEV (reference sequence). The trim removed 8 bases at V and 7 bases at J, leaving 1 base unmatched. The CDR3 region has the DNA TGTGCCAGCCGACTAGCGGGGGGGACCCAGTACTTC. Translating it yields CASRLAGGTQYF.

DNA of the CDR3: TGTGCCAGCAGCTTAGACTATAAAAACATTCAGTACTTC. Amino acid sequence: CASSLDYKNIQYF. V is TRBV13 and J is TRBJ2-4; D remains ambiguous. Germline lookup yields CDR1 PRHDT and CDR2 FYEKMQ (reference sequence). This CDR3 has 13 amino acids. The germline V and J ends were trimmed by 1 base and 4 bases, with 5 bases remaining between them. The whole variable domain, filled in from reference TRBV13 and TRBJ2-4, reads AAGVIQSPRHLIKEKRETATLKCYPIPRHDTVYWYQQGPGQDPQFLISFYEKMQSDKGSIPDRFSAQQFSDYHSELNMSSLELGDSALYFCASSLDYKNIQYFGAGTRLSVL.

The V call is TRBV6-6, the J call TRBJ1-2; the match to TRBD1 covers 8 bases. With 2 bases clipped from V and 8 bases from J, the junction kept 10 bases outside the gene matches. Germline CDR1 MNHNY, CDR2 SVGAGI (reference sequence). This CDR3 spans 15 amino acids. The CDR3 coding sequence is TGTGCCAGCAGTTACACCCAGGACAGGGTCGGGGGCTACACCTTC. Protein sequence: CASSYTQDRVGGYTF.

The genes are TRBV4-2 and TRBJ1-4; TRBD1 matches at 7 bases. Looked up from germline, CDR1 is LGHNA and CDR2 is YNFKEQ. Losses at the gene ends were 0 bases for V and 3 bases for J; bases not matched to a gene: 4. CDR3 length: 16 amino acids. In nucleotides, the CDR3 is TGTGCCAGCAGCCAAGATTCGGACAGGTCTAATGAAAAACTGTTTTTT. This sequence encodes CASSQDSDRSNEKLFF.

CDR3 coding DNA: TGCGCCAGCAGCCGAACTGTCACAGACGATGAAAAACTGTTTTTT. Its translation: CASSRTVTDDEKLFF. The V and J genes are TRBV4-1 and TRBJ1-4; D remains ambiguous. Trimming shortened V by 4 bases and J by 6 bases, and 15 bases separated the two germline ends. Germline lookup yields CDR1 MGHRA and CDR2 YSYEKL. The CDR3 covers 15 residues.

The rearrangement links TRBV6-4 to TRBJ2-7; no clear D gene. This CDR3 region has 15 residues. The germline V and J ends were trimmed by 6 bases and 0 bases, with 15 bases remaining between them. Germline CDR1 reads MRHNA; CDR2 reads SNTAGT. Here the CDR3 DNA reads TGTGCCAGCAGCGATACTACTTACTTCTCCTACGAGCAGTACTTC. Translation: CASSDTTYFSYEQYF.

This chain uses TRBV4-3 with TRBJ2-5, with no clear D. Trimming removed 0 bases from V and 5 bases from J, with 7 bases in between. The CDR3 loop spans 13 amino acids. Germline CDR1 LGHNA, CDR2 YSLEER. DNA of the CDR3: TGCGCCAGCAGCCAAGACATTCGGGAGACCCAGTACTTC. It is translated as CASSQDIRETQYF.

In nucleotides, the CDR3 is TGTGCCAGCGGGGGGGCCGGAGAGACCCAGTACTTC. Translated, it gives CASGGAGETQYF. The chain has TRBV7-9 and TRBJ2-5, with D perhaps TRBD2 (7 bases). Germline CDR1 reads SEHNR; CDR2 reads FQNEAQ (reference sequence). The CDR3 is 12 amino acids. The germline V and J ends were trimmed by 8 bases and 4 bases, with 11 bases remaining between them. Based on the CDR3 plus reference TRBV7-9 and TRBJ2-5, the full variable domain is DTGVSQNPRHKITKRGQNVTFRCDPISEHNRLYWYRQTLGQGPEFLTYFQNEAQLEKSRLLSDRFSAERPKGSFSTLEIQRTEQGDSAMYLCASGGAGETQYFGPGTRLLVL.

A note on this clone: This sample includes further DNA sequences coding for the same CDR3. The gene calls are TRBV12-3 or TRBV12-4 and TRBJ1-5; TRBD1 agrees at 9 bases. The CDR3 spans 13 residues. J was trimmed by 7 bases and V by 6 bases; bases with no gene match: 4. The CDR3 loop reads CASRTGGGQPQHF. DNA for the CDR3: TGTGCCAGCAGGACAGGGGGAGGCCAGCCCCAGCATTTT.

The chain joins TRBV6-5 to TRBJ1-6; perhaps TRBD1 as D (5 bases). The germline V and J ends were trimmed by 0 bases and 9 bases, with 9 bases remaining between them. CDR3 length: 14 amino acids. The germline V gene has CDR1 MNHEY and CDR2 SVGAGI. CDR3 nucleotide sequence: TGTGCCAGCAGTTACTCCAGGGCGGCTTCACCCCTCCACTTT. It translates to CASSYSRAASPLHF.

This clone has more than one count but fewer than ten. The J gene is TRBJ1-1, the V gene TRBV4-3; TRBD1 matches 7 bases. Germline lookup yields CDR1 LGHNA and CDR2 YSLEER. Losses at the gene ends were 2 bases for V and 6 bases for J; bases not matched to a gene: 12. The CDR3 sequence is 16 residues long. CDR3 loop: CASSQTAGRQGAEAFF. The CDR3 nucleotides read TGCGCCAGCAGCCAAACAGCCGGAAGGCAGGGGGCTGAAGCTTTCTTT.

V and J are TRBV5-4 and TRBJ1-2; 12 bases line up with TRBD1. V shed 5 bases, J shed 4 bases, and the junction held 6 bases outside the gene matches. Germline V gives CDR1 SGHNT, CDR2 YYREEE (reference sequence). The CDR3 length is 15 residues. The CDR3 sequence: CASSRGTGGIYGYTF. The CDR3 nucleotides are TGTGCCAGCAGTCGTGGGACAGGGGGCATCTATGGCTACACCTTC.

V is TRBV7-9 and J is TRBJ1-2; D call uncertain. The CDR3 length is 14 residues. The germline CDR1 and CDR2 sequences are SEHNR and FQNEAQ (reference sequence). Trimming removed 1 base at V and 1 base at J, with 7 bases between. CDR3 in amino acids: CASSLGGLNYGYTF. DNA of the CDR3: TGTGCCAGCAGCTTAGGCGGTCTTAACTATGGCTACACCTTC.

This clone has only one observation. The chain employs TRBV11-3 and TRBJ1-1, with D maybe TRBD1 (5 bases). The ends were cut back, 1 base at V and 0 bases at J, with 6 bases in the middle. CDR1 SGHNT and CDR2 YENEEA come from the germline V gene. This CDR3 comprises 14 residues. CDR3 in DNA: TGTGCCAGCAGCTTAGGGGGGGTGAACACTGAAGCTTTCTTT. It specifies CASSLGGVNTEAFF.

This chain uses TRBV18 with TRBJ1-1; D uncertain. Trimming left V 2 bases short and J 2 bases short, with 15 bases between. This CDR3 has 16 residues. CDR1 is KGHSH and CDR2 is LQKENI in the germline V gene. The CDR3 DNA follows: TGTGCCAGCTCACCAAGTCGGGGATCAACCAACACTGAAGCTTTCTTT. It codes for CASSPSRGSTNTEAFF.

The chain has TRBV5-5 and TRBJ1-5; TRBD1 matches at 7 bases. Germline V gene sequence: CDR1 SGHKS, CDR2 YYEKEE (reference sequence). V was pared by 1 base and J by 12 bases, with 7 bases of the junction left unmatched. The CDR3 has 13 residues. As DNA, the CDR3 is TGTGCCAGCAGCTTGAGCGGGAGACAGGGCCAGCATTTT. This gives the protein CASSLSGRQGQHF.

The chain joins TRBV12-3 or TRBV12-4 to TRBJ2-6; the D is unclear. Trimming took 7 bases from V and 1 from J, leaving 5 bases between them. The length of the CDR3 is 13 residues. The CDR3 DNA sequence: TGTGCCAGCACCGAGTCTGGGGCCAACGTCCTGACTTTC. It is translated as CASTESGANVLTF.